Listed below are T cell receptor beta chains from one sample, sequenced in a study of monozygotic twins with inflammatory bowel disease. For each CDR3 protein, TCRdb gives one entry from its re-call of the 5' RACE reads, without DNA. Its table lists fewer than 400,000 distinct CDR3 sequences. What was sequenced was blood. All receptors derive from a human donor with ulcerative colitis or Crohn's disease, or a healthy co-twin of an affected twin (not recorded which). The CDR3 runs from the conserved cysteine through the conserved F or W.

J,V,CDR3
TRBJ1-2,TRBV7-2,CASSLSGTGGNYGYTF
TRBJ2-3,TRBV29-1,CSGGSRPDTQYF
TRBJ1-5,TRBV27,CASRGLVNNQPQHF
TRBJ2-3,TRBV7-9,CASKTTDTQYF
TRBJ1-5,TRBV6-2/TRBV6-3,CASQDGNQPQHF
TRBJ1-1,TRBV12-3/TRBV12-4,CASRTGTVRSEAFF
TRBJ2-7,TRBV7-9,CASRHEVGYEQYF
TRBJ2-1,TRBV14,CASSTLGWLLSSYNEQFF
TRBJ2-3,TRBV11-3,CASSSTGLAATQYF
TRBJ2-7,TRBV7-9,CASRSAPVGGRASEQYF
TRBJ2-5,TRBV20-1,CSARDRGTSGVPKYF
TRBJ2-5,TRBV5-1,CASYRGRQETQYF
TRBJ1-5,TRBV20-1,CSARRPGGVFSNQPQHF
TRBJ1-1,TRBV19,CASGGRGHGEAFF
TRBJ1-6,TRBV7-8,CASSLATGENSPLHF
TRBJ1-6,TRBV7-2,CASSPRQDPNSPLHF
TRBJ2-4,TRBV20-1,CSATDRVKNIQYF
TRBJ1-5,TRBV7-2,CASSLLRPGYSNQPQHF
TRBJ2-5,TRBV7-2,CASSRKETQYF